A selection of T cell receptor beta chains follows, all from one sample in a study of T cell clones after liver transplantation. The protocol was immunoSEQ multiplex PCR, while the TCRdb copy is restricted to in-frame clones and leaves out a portion. The repertoire holds about 80,000 clones, with roughly 85% as singletons. The material sequenced was CD4+ T cells from blood, taken around 42 months after liver transplant. These TCRs come from a human patient who received a liver transplant. Some T cells may arise from the graft donor. CDR3s include the opening cysteine and the closing phenylalanine or tryptophan. D genes are given only for firm matches.

d_call,j_call,v_call,cdr3_aa
NA,TRBJ1-2,TRBV19,CASSMMGTSNYGYTF
NA,TRBJ1-5,TRBV28,CASSVQGLPNQPQHF
NA,TRBJ2-7,TRBV14,CASSPRGAHEQYF
TRBD1,TRBJ2-3,TRBV5-4,CASSLRQGKDTQYF
TRBD1,TRBJ2-7,TRBV19,CASSIAGTGPYEQYF
NA,TRBJ1-5,TRBV10-3,CAISALENQPQHF
TRBD1,TRBJ1-4,TRBV18,CASSGQDSNEKLFF
TRBD2,TRBJ2-1,TRBV18,CASSPSTSENHEQFF
TRBD2,TRBJ2-2,TRBV6-6,CAASRAGARNTGELFF
NA,TRBJ1-2,TRBV2,CASRDSFNYGYTF
TRBD1,TRBJ1-2,TRBV4-1,CASSQVVGQGQGYYGYTF
TRBD1,TRBJ2-3,TRBV2,CASSPRQGGTDTQYF
TRBD1,TRBJ1-2,TRBV19,CASSQTGGRNGYTF
NA,TRBJ1-5,TRBV6-5,CASSPRGTDNQPQHF
NA,TRBJ2-4,TRBV28,CASSAMGPGGNIQYF
TRBD1,TRBJ1-5,TRBV30,CAWATGLNQPQHF
NA,TRBJ1-1,TRBV5-1,CASSLQQPNTEAFF
NA,TRBJ1-2,TRBV18,CASSPRDTPLNYGYTF
TRBD1,TRBJ1-1,TRBV11-2,CASSAPTGRHAEAFF